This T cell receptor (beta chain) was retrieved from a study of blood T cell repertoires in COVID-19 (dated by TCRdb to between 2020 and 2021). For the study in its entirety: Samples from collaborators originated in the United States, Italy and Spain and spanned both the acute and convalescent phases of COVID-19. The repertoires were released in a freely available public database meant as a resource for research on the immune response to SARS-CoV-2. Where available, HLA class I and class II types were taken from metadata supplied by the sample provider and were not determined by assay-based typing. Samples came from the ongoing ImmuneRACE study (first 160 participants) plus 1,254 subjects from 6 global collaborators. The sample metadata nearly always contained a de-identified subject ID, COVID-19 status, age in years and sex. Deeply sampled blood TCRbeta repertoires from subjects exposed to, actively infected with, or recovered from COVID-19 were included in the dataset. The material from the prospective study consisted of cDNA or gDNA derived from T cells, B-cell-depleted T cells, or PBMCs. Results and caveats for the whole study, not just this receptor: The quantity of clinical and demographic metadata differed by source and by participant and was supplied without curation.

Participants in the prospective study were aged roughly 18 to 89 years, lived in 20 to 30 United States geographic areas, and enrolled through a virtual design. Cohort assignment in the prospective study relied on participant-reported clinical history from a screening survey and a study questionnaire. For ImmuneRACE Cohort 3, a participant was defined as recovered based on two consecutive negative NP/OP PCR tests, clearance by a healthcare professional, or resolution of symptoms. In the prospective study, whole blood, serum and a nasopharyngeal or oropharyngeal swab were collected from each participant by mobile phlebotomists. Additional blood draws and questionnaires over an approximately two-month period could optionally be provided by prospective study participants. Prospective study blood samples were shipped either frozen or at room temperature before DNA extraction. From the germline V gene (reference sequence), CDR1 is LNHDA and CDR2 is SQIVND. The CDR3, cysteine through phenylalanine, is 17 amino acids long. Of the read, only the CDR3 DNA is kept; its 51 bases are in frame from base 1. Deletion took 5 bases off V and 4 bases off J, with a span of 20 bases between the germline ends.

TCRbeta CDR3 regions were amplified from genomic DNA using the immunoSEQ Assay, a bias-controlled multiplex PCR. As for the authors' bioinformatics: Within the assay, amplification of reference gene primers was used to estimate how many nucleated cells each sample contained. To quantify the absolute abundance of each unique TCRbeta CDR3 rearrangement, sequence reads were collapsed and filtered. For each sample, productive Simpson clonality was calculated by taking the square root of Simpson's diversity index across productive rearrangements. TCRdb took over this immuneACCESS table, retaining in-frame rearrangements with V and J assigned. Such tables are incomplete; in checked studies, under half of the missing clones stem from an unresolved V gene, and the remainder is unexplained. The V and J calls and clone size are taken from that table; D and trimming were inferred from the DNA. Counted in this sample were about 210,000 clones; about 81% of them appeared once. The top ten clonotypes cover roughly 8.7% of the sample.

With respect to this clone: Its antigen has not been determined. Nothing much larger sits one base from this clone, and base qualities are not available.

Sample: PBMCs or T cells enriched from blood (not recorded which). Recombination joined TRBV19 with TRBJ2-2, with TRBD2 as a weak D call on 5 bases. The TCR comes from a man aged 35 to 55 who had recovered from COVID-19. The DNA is TGTGCCAGTAGTTTCACGAGACGGTCGGCGGGCACCGGGGAGCTGTTTTTT. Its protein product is CASSFTRRSAGTGELFF.